The clone carrying this TCR beta chain was counted between two and nine times. As yet, its antigen is unknown. These data are taken from a study of T-cell memory formation after mild COVID-19. For the study at large: Among the donors, TCR clusters were largely specific to each donor. General observations from the study: The study found balanced CD4/CD8 in clones contracting day 15 to 85 and a CD4+ lean in later expanders. Second-wave clones that peaked on day 37 lacked confirmed SARS-CoV-2 specificity. Researchers report contracting CD4+ clones mostly in CM and EM, with CD8+ clones in EMRA.

One entry per CDR3 protein, called by TCRdb with MiXCR from the 5' RACE reads. The repertoire includes roughly 600,000 distinct CDR3 sequences, about a sixth of them detected once, and 12% sits in the top ten. CDR1 is LGHNA, CDR2 YNFKEQ, per germline. V was shortened by 1 base and J by 2 bases, with 15 bases between the two germline ends. The CDR3 is made up of 16 amino acids. The source is an adult woman who had mild COVID-19 (a few samples of this study predate the infection). Cell type and time point are not known. The chain joins TRBV4-2 to TRBJ2-7, with D possibly matching TRBD2 (5 bases). Sequenced input: PBMCs or a T cell subset sorted from them (not recorded which). CDR3 protein: CASSQASQRTTYEQYF. CDR3 coding DNA: TGTGCCAGCAGCCAAGCTAGCCAGCGTACTACCTACGAGCAGTACTTC.